This T cell receptor (beta chain) was observed in a study of blood T cell repertoires in COVID-19. Overall study: Whether acute or convalescent, the COVID-19 samples came from the United States, Italy and Spain. T cells, B-cell-depleted T cells, or PBMCs supplied cDNA or gDNA.

In the original analysis: Amplification from reference gene primers served as the basis for estimated nucleated cell counts. Sequencing used immunoSEQ multiplex PCR; TCRdb keeps in-frame clones, though not all of them. That table is the source of V, J and clone size, and D and trimming were worked out from the DNA. The sample holds about 270,000 clones, 89% seen once. Trimming took off 1 base at V and 6 bases at J, with 13 bases between the two ends. Germline V gives CDR1 LGHNA, CDR2 YNFKEQ. The CDR3 runs 14 residues. This TCR derives from a man in his fifties with acute or convalescent COVID-19. This chain uses TRBV4-2 with TRBJ2-7; D ambiguous. The sample was peripheral blood. In nucleotides, the CDR3 is TGTGCCAGCAGCCAAGGAAAATGGGCAGGCGAGCAGTACTTC. Translation: CASSQGKWAGEQYF.